A single sample is the source of the 22 T cell receptor beta chains below, sequenced in a study of blood T cell repertoires in COVID-19. TCRdb's copy holds only in-frame clones and misses some; the assay was immunoSEQ multiplex PCR. The table lists some 530,000 clones, approximately 85% of them singletons. The source material was peripheral blood. These receptors came from a human donor in a cohort sampled during active COVID-19.

CDR3: CASSLRGLANMNTEAFF. CDR3 in DNA: TGTGCCAGCAGCCTTAGAGGATTGGCAAACATGAACACTGAAGCTTTCTTT. The chain couples TRBV7-6 to TRBJ1-1; D is unresolved. The CDR3 loop spans 17 amino acids. The germline V gene has CDR1 SGHVS and CDR2 FNYEAQ. V lost 5 bases and J 0 bases, leaving 19 bases between the germline ends.

This chain uses TRBV5-1 with TRBJ1-5; D gene ambiguous. There are 15 residues in the CDR3. Germline V CDR1 and CDR2: SGHRS, YFSETQ. V lost 1 base and J 0 bases, leaving 8 bases between the germline ends. CDR3 residues: CASSLYGDSNQPQHF. CDR3 DNA: TGCGCCAGCAGCTTGTACGGAGATAGCAATCAGCCCCAGCATTTT.

The chain joins TRBV30 to TRBJ1-6, with D maybe TRBD1 (5 bases). The CDR3 runs to 16 residues. Trimming stripped 5 bases from V and 9 bases from J, with 23 bases between. Germline CDR1 GTSNPN, CDR2 SVGIG (reference sequence). The CDR3 DNA follows: TGTGCCTGGGGACCGGGACTCCACCCGGGGGGTTCACCCCTCCACTTT. Translating it yields CAWGPGLHPGGSPLHF.

The chain links TRBV5-1 to TRBJ1-5, with no clear D. This CDR3 spans 15 amino acids. Trimming removed 0 bases from V and 3 bases from J, with 10 bases in between. Germline values: CDR1 SGHRS, CDR2 YFSETQ. The CDR3: CASSLDGGYNQPQHF. As DNA, the CDR3 is TGCGCCAGCAGCTTGGATGGCGGATACAATCAGCCCCAGCATTTT. The whole variable domain, filled in from reference TRBV5-1 and TRBJ1-5, reads KAGVTQTPRYLIKTRGQQVTLSCSPISGHRSVSWYQQTPGQGLQFLFEYFSETQRNKGNFPGRFSGRQFSNSRSEMNVSTLELGDSALYLCASSLDGGYNQPQHFGDGTRLSIL.

This chain joins TRBV15 and TRBJ2-2; D unresolved. Germline CDR1 is LNHNV and CDR2 is YYDKDF (reference sequence). Trimming took off 8 bases at V and 4 bases at J, with 8 bases between the two ends. The CDR3 has 12 amino acids. CDR3 in amino acids: CATAGFTGELFF. The CDR3 bases are TGTGCCACCGCCGGGTTCACCGGGGAGCTGTTTTTT.

J is TRBJ1-4 and V is TRBV25-1; the D gene is possibly TRBD1 (5 bases). The germline V gene encodes CDR1 MGHDK and CDR2 SYGVNS. The CDR3 loop spans 15 amino acids. V lost 0 bases and J 8 bases, leaving 13 bases between the germline ends. This chain's CDR3 is CASSEYGTLGEKLFF. In nucleotides, the CDR3 is TGTGCCAGCAGTGAATACGGGACTTTAGGGGAAAAACTGTTTTTT.

This rearrangement joins TRBV30 to TRBJ2-5; TRBD2 aligns across 8 bases. The junction had 3 bases not matched to a gene; V was cut back by 0 bases and J by 3 bases. Germline assignment: CDR1 GTSNPN and CDR2 SVGIG (reference sequence). CDR3 length: 14 residues. CDR3 amino acids: CAWSVGTSEETQYF. CDR3 bases: TGTGCCTGGAGTGTGGGGACTAGTGAAGAGACCCAGTACTTC.

CDR3 residues: CASSRFTGSMYEQYF. The CDR3 nucleotides read TGTGCCAGCAGCCGATTTACCGGGTCAATGTACGAGCAGTACTTC. The chain joins TRBV3-1 (or the pseudogene TRBV3-2) to TRBJ2-7; D gene uncertain. This CDR3 has 15 residues. The germline V gene encodes CDR1 LGHDT and CDR2 YNNKEL (reference sequence). V lost 4 bases, J lost 4 bases, and 17 bases lay in between.

The chain is built from TRBV20-1 and TRBJ1-6, with unresolved D. The CDR3 is 11 residues long. Trimming cost V 4 bases and J 13 bases, with 11 bases left between them. Per germline, CDR1 DFQATT and CDR2 SNEGSKA (reference sequence). CDR3 coding DNA: TGCAGTGCTATCCCTTCGGGGCCCCTCCACTTT. Translating it yields CSAIPSGPLHF.

This clone has just one count. This chain links TRBV18 with TRBJ2-2; 8 nucleotides agree with TRBD1. The CDR3 has 15 residues. The germline gives CDR1 KGHSH, CDR2 LQKENI. The V segment lost 3 bases and the J segment 0 bases; nucleotides outside the gene matches: 0. The DNA of the CDR3 is TGTGCCAGCTCACCGGGACAGGCGAACACCGGGGAGCTGTTTTTT. Its protein product is CASSPGQANTGELFF.

The genes are TRBV27 and TRBJ2-7, with D tentatively TRBD1 (6 bases). Germline CDR1 MNHEY, CDR2 SMNVEV (reference sequence). V was shortened by 6 bases and J by 2 bases, with 11 bases between the two germline ends. The CDR3 has 13 amino acids. The CDR3 nucleotides are TGTGCCAGCAGCCCCGGGACACCCTACGAGCAGTACTTC. Translation gives CASSPGTPYEQYF.

As DNA, the CDR3 is TGTGCCAGCAGTTTCACAGGGGTGAACACTGAAGCTTTCTTT. Translated, it gives CASSFTGVNTEAFF. The rearrangement links TRBV6-5 to TRBJ1-1; 7 nucleotides match TRBD1. Germline V lookup: CDR1 MNHEY, CDR2 SVGAGI. The CDR3 length is 14 residues. The J segment lost 0 bases and the V segment lost 4 bases, leaving 2 bases of the junction unmatched.

The CDR3 sequence: CASSFAPGFSYEQYF. For the CDR3, the DNA is TGCGCCAGCAGCTTCGCGCCAGGGTTCTCCTACGAGCAGTACTTC. This chain uses TRBV5-1 with TRBJ2-7, with a possible D match to TRBD1 (5 bases). CDR1 is SGHRS and CDR2 is YFSETQ in the germline V gene. This CDR3 has 15 residues. Trimming removed 2 bases at V and 0 bases at J, with 12 bases between.

V usage is TRBV2 and J usage is TRBJ1-1; 8 bases fit TRBD1. This CDR3 is built from 14 residues. Germline V CDR1 and CDR2: SNHLY, FYNNEI. V was pared by 3 bases and J by 8 bases, with 8 bases of the junction left unmatched. The chain's CDR3 is CASSEIRTGLEAFF. The CDR3 nucleotides read TGTGCCAGCAGTGAGATAAGGACAGGGTTAGAAGCTTTCTTT.

The chain carries TRBV20-1 and TRBJ2-3, with 7 bases that match TRBD2. Germline lookup yields CDR1 DFQATT and CDR2 SNEGSKA (reference sequence). There are 14 residues in the CDR3. After removal of 3 bases from V and 0 bases from J, the junction contained 3 bases not matched to a gene. This chain's CDR3 is CSASRAGSTDTQYF. In nucleotides, the CDR3 is TGCAGTGCTAGTAGAGCGGGAAGCACAGATACGCAGTATTTT.

This chain connects TRBV30 to TRBJ2-7, with 8 bases matching TRBD2. V lost 5 bases and J lost 1; bases outside the gene matches: 10. The germline gives CDR1 GTSNPN, CDR2 SVGIG (reference sequence). The CDR3 covers 15 residues. CDR3 residues: CAWDDGRAFSYEQYF. DNA of the CDR3: TGTGCCTGGGATGACGGGAGGGCCTTTTCCTACGAGCAGTACTTC.

The chain recombines TRBV30 with TRBJ1-2, with 10 bases identical to TRBD1. The CDR3 has 13 amino acids. The germline V gene encodes CDR1 GTSNPN and CDR2 SVGIG (reference sequence). J was trimmed by 6 bases and V by 2 bases; bases with no gene match: 3. CDR3 residues: CAWSPGQGNGYTF. The CDR3 DNA follows: TGTGCCTGGAGTCCGGGACAGGGGAATGGCTACACCTTC. The variable domain in full, with the rest retrieved from reference TRBV30 and TRBJ1-2, is SQTIHQWPATLVQPVGSPLSLECTVEGTSNPNLYWYRQAAGRGLQLLFYSVGIGQISSEVPQNLSASRPQDRQFILSSKKLLLSDSGFYLCAWSPGQGNGYTFGSGTRLTVV.

The chain's CDR3 is CAIREGQGVDTQYF. CDR3 DNA sequence: TGTGCCATCCGGGAGGGCCAAGGAGTAGATACGCAGTATTTT. The J gene is TRBJ2-3, the V gene TRBV10-3; 8 bases align to TRBD2. Germline V gives CDR1 ENHRY, CDR2 SYGVKD. The CDR3 loop spans 14 amino acids. Trimming removed 8 bases from V and 5 bases from J; junction bases left unmatched: 9.

The chain links TRBV4-3 to TRBJ1-6, with 7 bases that match TRBD1. Germline V gene sequence: CDR1 LGHNA, CDR2 YSLEER. Trimming at V came to 1 base and at J to 7 bases, leaving 7 bases not matched to a gene. The length of the CDR3 is 16 residues. The CDR3 DNA sequence: TGCGCCAGCAGCCAAGCGTCAGGGGGGTGGAATTCACCCCTCCACTTT. This gives the protein CASSQASGGWNSPLHF.

The chain is built from TRBV2 and TRBJ1-1, with a tentative D call TRBD1 (5 bases). Trimming took 5 bases from V and 9 from J, leaving 16 bases between them. The germline V gene encodes CDR1 SNHLY and CDR2 FYNNEI. CDR3 length: 13 amino acids. CDR3 residues: CASSTLWTNQAFF. The CDR3 DNA sequence: TGTGCCAGCAGTACCCTATGGACAAACCAAGCTTTCTTT.

This clone was picked up a small number of times. CDR3 protein: CASSRHGSGELFF. CDR3 nucleotides: TGTGCCAGCAGTAGGCACGGGAGCGGGGAGCTGTTTTTT. This chain joins TRBV7-2 and TRBJ2-2, with D tentatively TRBD2 (6 bases). Per germline, CDR1 SGHTA and CDR2 FQGNSA. CDR3 length equals 13 residues. Deletions cut 6 bases from V and 7 bases from J, with 12 bases between.

The chain has TRBV19 and TRBJ2-5; D gene unclear. The CDR3 loop spans 12 amino acids. The germline V and J ends were trimmed by 5 bases and 4 bases, with 8 bases remaining between them. CDR1 is LNHDA and CDR2 is SQIVND in the germline V gene (reference sequence). Here the CDR3 DNA reads TGTGCCAGTAGTTTTAGTCGAGAGACCCAGTACTTC. This sequence encodes CASSFSRETQYF.